This entry features one TCR beta chain sequence. This entry is derived from a study of control samples from healthy donors and cancer patients. The CDR3 contains 16 residues. Germline V gene sequence: CDR1 MNHEY, CDR2 SMNVEV (reference sequence). V shed 3 bases and J 0 bases; nucleotides not matched to a gene: 4. Sequencing was performed with immunoSEQ multiplex PCR; in TCRdb, only in-frame clones are kept and a portion is missing. The repertoire includes 40,000 to 50,000 clones, approximately 94% of them detected once, and approximately 24% sits in the top ten. The rearrangement links TRBV27 to TRBJ2-1; 8 bases line up with TRBD1. This receptor was identified in a man aged 60-69 years in good health. The sequencing input was blood. The CDR3 here is CASSFAGGHSYNEQFF. The DNA for the CDR3 is TGTGCCAGCAGTTTCGCAGGGGGCCACTCCTACAATGAGCAGTTCTTC.